These 24 T cell receptor beta chains originate from one sample sequenced in a study of blood T cell repertoires in COVID-19. Sequencing was performed with immunoSEQ multiplex PCR; in TCRdb, only in-frame clones are kept and a portion is missing. The sample shows some 50,000 clones, about 90% of them seen only once. The sample consisted of peripheral blood. These receptors were taken from a human donor in a cohort sampled during active COVID-19.

This clone was counted a single time. This rearrangement joins TRBV29-1 to TRBJ1-2, with 10 bases matching TRBD1. Germline-derived CDR1 and CDR2 are SQVTM and ANQGSEA. The junction had 12 bases not matched to a gene; V was cut back by 4 bases and J by 4 bases. CDR3 length: 16 amino acids. CDR3 amino acids: CSVVRDRGAPGYGYTF. The CDR3 region has the DNA TGCAGCGTTGTCCGGGACAGGGGAGCCCCAGGCTATGGCTACACCTTC.

The genes are TRBV12-5 and TRBJ2-3, with 8 bases identical to TRBD1. J was trimmed by 3 bases and V by 1 base; bases with no gene match: 6. This CDR3 has 16 residues. Germline CDR1 and CDR2: LGHNT and FRNRAP. CDR3 in DNA: TGTGCTAGTGGTTTGGCCCGTCAGGGGGCAACAGATACGCAGTATTTT. Encoded protein: CASGLARQGATDTQYF.

The V gene is TRBV5-6, the J gene TRBJ2-5; perhaps TRBD2 as D (6 bases). The CDR3 loop spans 13 amino acids. Germline CDR1 SGHDT, CDR2 YYEEEE. V lost 4 bases and J 3 bases, leaving 10 bases between the germline ends. CDR3 sequence reads: CASSPPSEETQYF. Here the CDR3 DNA reads TGTGCCAGCAGCCCCCCTAGCGAAGAGACCCAGTACTTC.

This clone came up a few times. V and J are TRBV11-2 and TRBJ2-3; D unresolved. The CDR3 has 12 residues. Germline V gene sequence: CDR1 SGHAT, CDR2 FQNNGV. V was clipped by 5 bases and J by 2 bases, with 5 bases between them. CDR3 protein: CASSSYTDTQYF. The CDR3 DNA reads as TGTGCCAGCAGCAGCTACACAGATACGCAGTATTTT.

This clone was recorded once. V is TRBV9 and J is TRBJ2-3; TRBD2 matches 12 bases. This CDR3 region has 17 residues. V gave up 3 bases and J gave up 2 bases; unmatched junction bases: 7. CDR1 and CDR2 from the germline V gene are SGDLS and YYNGEE. CDR3 sequence (DNA): TGTGCCAGCAGCGCCACTAGCGGGGGGCCTTACACAGATACGCAGTATTTT. Amino acid sequence: CASSATSGGPYTDTQYF.

The V call is TRBV5-1, the J call TRBJ2-5, with 8 bases aligning to TRBD2. Germline V CDR1 and CDR2: SGHRS, YFSETQ. The CDR3 is made up of 15 amino acids. Losses at the gene ends were 4 bases for V and 4 bases for J; bases not matched to a gene: 9. CDR3 sequence: CASSGGRGGGETQYF. The CDR3 DNA is TGCGCCAGCAGCGGGGGCCGGGGGGGCGGAGAGACCCAGTACTTC. Combining the CDR3 with reference TRBV5-1 and TRBJ2-5 gives the whole variable domain KAGVTQTPRYLIKTRGQQVTLSCSPISGHRSVSWYQQTPGQGLQFLFEYFSETQRNKGNFPGRFSGRQFSNSRSEMNVSTLELGDSALYLCASSGGRGGGETQYFGPGTRLLVL.

The V gene is TRBV5-1, the J gene TRBJ1-1; possible D gene TRBD1, 5 bases. Trimming cost V 3 bases and J 0 bases, with 15 bases left between them. CDR1 and CDR2 (germline): SGHRS, YFSETQ. There are 16 residues in the CDR3. The CDR3 DNA reads as TGCGCCAGCAGCTCTGGGGGGAGTTCCATGAACACTGAAGCTTTCTTT. Amino acids: CASSSGGSSMNTEAFF.

V gene TRBV7-3 combines with J gene TRBJ1-6, with D perhaps TRBD1 (5 bases). The CDR3 has 14 amino acids. V was trimmed by 5 bases and J by 6 bases, leaving 11 bases between them. Germline V gene sequence: CDR1 SGHTA, CDR2 FQGTGA. For the CDR3, the DNA is TGTGCCAGCAGCCGGGAGAGGGGTAATTCACCCCTCCACTTT. It translates to CASSRERGNSPLHF.

The rearrangement joins TRBV5-1 to TRBJ1-6, with unresolved D. This CDR3 comprises 14 residues. CDR1 SGHRS and CDR2 YFSETQ come from the germline V gene. V lost 0 bases, J lost 8 bases, and 9 bases lay in between. The CDR3 reads CASSLAVRYSPLHF. The CDR3 DNA sequence: TGCGCCAGCAGCTTGGCTGTGCGTTATTCACCCCTCCACTTT.

The chain uses TRBV9 and TRBJ2-1; TRBD2 agrees at 8 bases. The CDR3 covers 15 residues. V lost 3 bases to trimming and J lost 3 bases; unmatched junction nucleotides: 5. Per germline, CDR1 SGDLS and CDR2 YYNGEE. The CDR3 DNA reads as TGTGCCAGCAGCGAAGCGGGGGTAGGCTACAATGAGCAGTTCTTC. This gives the protein CASSEAGVGYNEQFF.

The J gene is TRBJ2-1, the V gene TRBV5-1; weak D call: TRBD2 (7 bases). The germline CDR1 and CDR2 sequences are SGHRS and YFSETQ. The CDR3 length is 15 residues. Trimming stripped 4 bases from V and 0 bases from J, with 11 bases between. CDR3 protein: CASSPGGSSYNEQFF. The CDR3 DNA reads as TGCGCCAGCAGCCCGGGGGGCAGCTCCTACAATGAGCAGTTCTTC.

The chain links TRBV3-1 (or the pseudogene TRBV3-2) to TRBJ1-5, with 8 bases fitting TRBD1. The CDR3 sequence is 16 residues long. After removal of 1 base from V and 2 bases from J, the junction contained 4 bases not matched to a gene. Germline CDR1 reads LGHDT; CDR2 reads YNNKEL (reference sequence). CDR3 nucleotide sequence: TGTGCCAGCAGCCAAGGGACAGGGTTAGGCAATCAGCCCCAGCATTTT. Its protein product is CASSQGTGLGNQPQHF.

In its sample, this clone was seen once. The chain carries TRBV11-2 and TRBJ2-3, with 10 positions matching TRBD2. V was clipped by 0 bases and J by 2 bases; unmatched bases: 8. This CDR3 has 18 amino acids. Germline V gives CDR1 SGHAT, CDR2 FQNNGV. In DNA form, the CDR3 reads TGTGCCAGCAGCTTAGAAGCTAGCGGGGGAATATCCACAGATACGCAGTATTTT. Amino acid sequence: CASSLEASGGISTDTQYF.

This chain links TRBV15 with TRBJ2-6; D might be TRBD1 (5 bases). Trimming removed 0 bases from V and 2 bases from J, with 8 bases in between. The length of the CDR3 is 16 residues. Germline CDR1 reads LNHNV; CDR2 reads YYDKDF (reference sequence). The CDR3 loop is CATSREGLTGANVLTF. The CDR3 DNA follows: TGTGCCACCAGCAGAGAGGGGCTAACTGGGGCCAACGTCCTGACTTTC.

The V call is TRBV4-2, the J call TRBJ1-5, with 7 bases aligning to TRBD1. The CDR3 has 16 residues. Germline V gene data show CDR1 as LGHNA and CDR2 as YNFKEQ. V lost 1 base and J lost 3; bases outside the gene matches: 6. The CDR3 coding sequence is TGTGCCAGCAGCCAAGCGGCCAGGGGGACCAATCAGCCCCAGCATTTT. This translates into CASSQAARGTNQPQHF.

The chain uses TRBV19 and TRBJ1-2; 7 positions agree with TRBD1. CDR1 is LNHDA, CDR2 SQIVND, per germline (reference sequence). The V segment lost 6 bases and the J segment 10 bases; nucleotides outside the gene matches: 11. The CDR3 is made up of 13 amino acids. The CDR3 sequence is CASRAGGQLPYTF. As DNA, the CDR3 is TGTGCCAGTAGGGCCGGGGGACAGCTGCCCTACACCTTC.

The chain uses TRBV19 and TRBJ2-7; D possibly corresponds to TRBD1 (5 bases). Per the germline V gene, CDR1 is LNHDA and CDR2 is SQIVND (reference sequence). The CDR3 has 11 amino acids. V was cut by 8 bases and J by 6 bases, with 11 bases left in between. In DNA, the CDR3 is TGTGCCAGTCGCGCTGGGGCCGAGCAGTACTTC. It specifies CASRAGAEQYF. The variable domain in full, with the rest retrieved from reference TRBV19 and TRBJ2-7, is DGGITQSPKYLFRKEGQNVTLSCEQNLNHDAMYWYRQDPGQGLRLIYYSQIVNDFQKGDIAEGYSVSREKKESFPLTVTSAQKNPTAFYLCASRAGAEQYFGPGTRLTVT.

In its sample, this clone was seen once. The V gene is TRBV3-1 (or the pseudogene TRBV3-2), the J gene TRBJ1-2; the D gene is possibly TRBD1 (6 bases). Germline CDR1 LGHDT, CDR2 YNNKEL (reference sequence). This CDR3 is 13 amino acids long. Trimming stripped 4 bases from V and 10 bases from J, with 16 bases between. The CDR3 region has the DNA TGTGCCAGCAGCCCAGGGGACATCGGGTACTACACCTTC. Translation: CASSPGDIGYYTF.

This clone appeared once. V usage is TRBV10-3 and J usage is TRBJ2-2, with 7 bases aligning to TRBD2. Germline CDR1 ENHRY, CDR2 SYGVKD. V shed 3 bases and J 4 bases; nucleotides not matched to a gene: 5. The CDR3 runs to 15 residues. DNA of the CDR3: TGTGCCATCAGTGAAACACTAGCGCTCACCGGGGAGCTGTTTTTT. This sequence encodes CAISETLALTGELFF.

The chain employs TRBV6-5 and TRBJ2-7; TRBD2 is a possible D gene (6 bases). This CDR3 comprises 15 residues. V lost 8 bases and J lost 1, with 18 bases in between. The germline CDR1 and CDR2 sequences are MNHEY and SVGAGI. CDR3 protein: CASWSQRAKSYEQYF. CDR3 sequence (DNA): TGTGCCAGCTGGAGTCAGCGGGCCAAATCCTACGAGCAGTACTTC.

The chain combines TRBV25-1 with TRBJ1-4; D perhaps matches TRBD1 (6 bases). Germline loops: CDR1 MGHDK, CDR2 SYGVNS. The CDR3 loop spans 15 amino acids. V lost 3 bases to trimming and J lost 3 bases, with 11 bases between them. CDR3 protein: CASSDPQGPNEKLFF. CDR3 sequence (DNA): TGTGCCAGCAGTGATCCGCAGGGGCCTAATGAAAAACTGTTTTTT.

The chain couples TRBV6-5 to TRBJ1-2; D unclear. The CDR3 consists of 13 residues. Trimming stripped 6 bases from V and 8 bases from J, with 16 bases between. CDR1 is MNHEY, CDR2 SVGAGI, per germline. As DNA, the CDR3 is TGTGCCAGCAGACTAATCCGGACTGGCGGCTACACCTTC. This codes for CASRLIRTGGYTF.

This sequence joins TRBV10-3 and TRBJ1-4, with TRBD1 matching 7 bases. Germline lookup yields CDR1 ENHRY and CDR2 SYGVKD. The CDR3 contains 13 residues. Unmatched junction bases numbered 5, after V lost 5 bases and J lost 8 bases. The CDR3 DNA sequence: TGTGCCATCAGTACGGGACAGAAAGAAAAACTGTTTTTT. Residues: CAISTGQKEKLFF.

CDR3 sequence: CASRRGRDNSPLHF. The CDR3 nucleotides read TGTGCCAGCCGGAGGGGTCGGGATAATTCACCCCTCCACTTT. The J gene is TRBJ1-6, the V gene TRBV27; a weak D match, TRBD1 (5 bases). The V gene's germline CDR1 is MNHEY and CDR2 SMNVEV (reference sequence). This CDR3 region has 14 residues. The germline V and J ends were trimmed by 8 bases and 5 bases, with 13 bases remaining between them.